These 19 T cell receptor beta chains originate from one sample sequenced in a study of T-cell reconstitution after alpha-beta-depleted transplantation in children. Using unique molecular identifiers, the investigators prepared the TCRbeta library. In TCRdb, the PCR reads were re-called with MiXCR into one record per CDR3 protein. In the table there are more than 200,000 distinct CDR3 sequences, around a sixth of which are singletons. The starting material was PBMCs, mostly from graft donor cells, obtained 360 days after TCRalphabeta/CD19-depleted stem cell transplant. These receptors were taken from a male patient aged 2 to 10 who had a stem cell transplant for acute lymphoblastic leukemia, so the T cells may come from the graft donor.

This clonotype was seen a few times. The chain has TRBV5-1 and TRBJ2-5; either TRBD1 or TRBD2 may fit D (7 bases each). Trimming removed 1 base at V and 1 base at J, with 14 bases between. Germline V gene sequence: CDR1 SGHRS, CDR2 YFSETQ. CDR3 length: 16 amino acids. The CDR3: CASSLSQGGFQETQYF. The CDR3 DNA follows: TGCGCCAGCAGCTTGAGTCAGGGGGGGTTCCAAGAGACCCAGTACTTC.

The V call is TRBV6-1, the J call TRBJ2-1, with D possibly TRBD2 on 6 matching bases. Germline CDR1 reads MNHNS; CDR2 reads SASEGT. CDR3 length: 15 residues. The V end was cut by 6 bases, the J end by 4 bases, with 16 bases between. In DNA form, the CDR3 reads TGTGCCAGCAGCCCCCCGACTAGGGTGTACAATGAGCAGTTCTTC. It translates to CASSPPTRVYNEQFF.

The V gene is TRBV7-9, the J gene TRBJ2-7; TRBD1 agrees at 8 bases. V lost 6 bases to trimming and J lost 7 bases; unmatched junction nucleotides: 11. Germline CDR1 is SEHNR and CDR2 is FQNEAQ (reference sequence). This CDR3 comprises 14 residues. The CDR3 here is CASRKLGQVGEQYF. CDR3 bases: TGTGCCAGCAGAAAACTGGGACAGGTGGGAGAGCAGTACTTC. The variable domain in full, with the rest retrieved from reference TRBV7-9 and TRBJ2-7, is DTGVSQNPRHKITKRGQNVTFRCDPISEHNRLYWYRQTLGQGPEFLTYFQNEAQLEKSRLLSDRFSAERPKGSFSTLEIQRTEQGDSAMYLCASRKLGQVGEQYFGPGTRLTVT.

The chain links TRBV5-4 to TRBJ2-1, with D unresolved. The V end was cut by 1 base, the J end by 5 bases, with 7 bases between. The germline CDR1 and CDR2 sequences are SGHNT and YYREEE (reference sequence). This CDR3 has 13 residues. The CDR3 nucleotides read TGTGCCAGCAGCTTGACTGCTAACAATGAGCAGTTCTTC. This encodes CASSLTANNEQFF.

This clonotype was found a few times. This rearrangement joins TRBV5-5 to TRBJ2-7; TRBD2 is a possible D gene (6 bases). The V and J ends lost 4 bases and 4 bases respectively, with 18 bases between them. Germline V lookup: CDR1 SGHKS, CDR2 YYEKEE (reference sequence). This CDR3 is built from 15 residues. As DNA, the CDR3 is TGTGCCAGCAGCAAGCCTGCGGGGTCCTCTTACGAGCAGTACTTC. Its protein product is CASSKPAGSSYEQYF.

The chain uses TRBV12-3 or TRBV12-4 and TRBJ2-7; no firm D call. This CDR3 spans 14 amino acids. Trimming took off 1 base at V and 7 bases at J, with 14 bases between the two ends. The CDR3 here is CASSLEAWGAEQYF. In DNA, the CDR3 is TGTGCCAGCAGTTTAGAGGCTTGGGGTGCAGAGCAGTACTTC.

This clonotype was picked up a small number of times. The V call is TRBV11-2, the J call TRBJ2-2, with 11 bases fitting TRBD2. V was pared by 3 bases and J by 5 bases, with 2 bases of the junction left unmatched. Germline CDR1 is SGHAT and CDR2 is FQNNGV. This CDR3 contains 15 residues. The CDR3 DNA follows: TGTGCCAGCAGCTTTTCTAGCGGGGGGACCGGGGAGCTGTTTTTT. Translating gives CASSFSSGGTGELFF.

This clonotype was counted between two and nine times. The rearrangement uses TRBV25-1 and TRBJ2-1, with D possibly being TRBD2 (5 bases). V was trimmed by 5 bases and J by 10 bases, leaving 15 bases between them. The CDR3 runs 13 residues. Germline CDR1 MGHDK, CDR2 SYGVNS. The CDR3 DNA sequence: TGTGCCAGCAGTCACCACGGGGTCGACGAGCAGTTCTTC. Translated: CASSHHGVDEQFF.

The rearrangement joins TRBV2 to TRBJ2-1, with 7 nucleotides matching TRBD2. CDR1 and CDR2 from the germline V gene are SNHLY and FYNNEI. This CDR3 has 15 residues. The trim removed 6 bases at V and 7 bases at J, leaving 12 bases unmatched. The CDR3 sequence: CASRTGTIAWNEQFF. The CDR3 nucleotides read TGTGCCAGCAGGACCGGGACTATCGCATGGAATGAGCAGTTCTTC.

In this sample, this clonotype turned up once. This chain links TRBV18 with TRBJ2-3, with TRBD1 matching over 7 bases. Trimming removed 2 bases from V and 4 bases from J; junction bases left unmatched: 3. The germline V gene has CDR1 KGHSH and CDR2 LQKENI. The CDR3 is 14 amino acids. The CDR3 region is CASSPTGDPDTQYF. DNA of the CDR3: TGTGCCAGCTCACCAACAGGGGACCCAGATACGCAGTATTTT.

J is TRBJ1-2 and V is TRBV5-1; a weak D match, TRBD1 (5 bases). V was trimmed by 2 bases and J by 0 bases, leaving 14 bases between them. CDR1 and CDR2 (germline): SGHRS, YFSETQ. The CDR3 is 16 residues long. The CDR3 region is CASSFQGSDANYGYTF. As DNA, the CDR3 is TGCGCCAGCAGCTTTCAGGGCTCGGATGCTAACTATGGCTACACCTTC.

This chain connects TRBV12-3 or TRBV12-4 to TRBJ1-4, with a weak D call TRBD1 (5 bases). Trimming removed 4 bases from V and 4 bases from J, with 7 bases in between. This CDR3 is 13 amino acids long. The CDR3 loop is CASSYRRNEKLFF. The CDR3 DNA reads TGTGCCAGCAGTTACAGGCGTAATGAAAAACTGTTTTTT.

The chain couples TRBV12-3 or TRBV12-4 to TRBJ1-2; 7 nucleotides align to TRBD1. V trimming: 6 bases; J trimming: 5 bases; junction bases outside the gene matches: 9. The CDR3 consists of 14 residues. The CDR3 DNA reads TGTGCCAGCAGCGTTATTCAGGGGGAGTATGGCTACACCTTC. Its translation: CASSVIQGEYGYTF.

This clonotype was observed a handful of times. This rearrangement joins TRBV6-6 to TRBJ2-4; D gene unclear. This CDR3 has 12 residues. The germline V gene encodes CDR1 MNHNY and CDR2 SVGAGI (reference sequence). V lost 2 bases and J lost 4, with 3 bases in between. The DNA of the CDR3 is TGTGCCAGCAGTTACGGGAAAAACATTCAGTACTTC. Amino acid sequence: CASSYGKNIQYF.

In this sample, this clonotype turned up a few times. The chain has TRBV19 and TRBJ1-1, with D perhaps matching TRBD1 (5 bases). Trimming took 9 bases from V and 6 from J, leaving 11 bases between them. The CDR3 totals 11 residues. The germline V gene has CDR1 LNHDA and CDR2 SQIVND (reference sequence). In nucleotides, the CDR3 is TGTGCCAGCAGGGAGTACGCTGAAGCTTTCTTT. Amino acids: CASREYAEAFF.

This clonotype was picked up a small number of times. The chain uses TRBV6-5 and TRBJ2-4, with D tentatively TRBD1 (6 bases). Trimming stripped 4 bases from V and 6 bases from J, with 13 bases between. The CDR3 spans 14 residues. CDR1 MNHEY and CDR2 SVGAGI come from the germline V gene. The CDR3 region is CASSFSRGGNIQYF. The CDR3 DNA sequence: TGTGCCAGCAGTTTTTCCAGGGGCGGAAACATTCAGTACTTC.

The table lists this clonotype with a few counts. The CDR3, as DNA: TGTGCCAGCAGTGAGGGGGGGGGCAATCAGCCCCAGCATTTT. Translating gives CASSEGGGNQPQHF. The chain links TRBV6-1 to TRBJ1-5; D may be TRBD1 (5 bases). The CDR3 loop spans 14 amino acids. Germline loops: CDR1 MNHNS, CDR2 SASEGT. Trimming removed 3 bases at V and 2 bases at J, with 8 bases between.

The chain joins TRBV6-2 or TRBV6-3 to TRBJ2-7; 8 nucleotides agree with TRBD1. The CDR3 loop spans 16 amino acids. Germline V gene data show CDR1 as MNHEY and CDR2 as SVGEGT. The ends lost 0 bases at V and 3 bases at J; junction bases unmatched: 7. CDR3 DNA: TGTGCCAGCAGTTACTCATCCGGGACAGGTGACTACGAGCAGTACTTC. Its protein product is CASSYSSGTGDYEQYF.

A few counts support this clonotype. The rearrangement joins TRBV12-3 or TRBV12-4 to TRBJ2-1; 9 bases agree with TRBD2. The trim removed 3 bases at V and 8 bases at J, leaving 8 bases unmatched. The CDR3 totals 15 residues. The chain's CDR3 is CASSFDSGGFYEQFF. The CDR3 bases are TGTGCCAGCAGTTTTGATAGCGGGGGTTTCTATGAGCAGTTCTTC.